The clone carrying this T cell receptor beta chain was seen a few times. Its antigen remains unknown. The germline CDR1 and CDR2 sequences are MNHEY and SVGAGI. The V and J ends lost 4 bases and 6 bases respectively, with 15 bases between them. The CDR3 is 14 residues long. This record comes from a study of cytomegalovirus exposure and HLA in healthy donors. Study-wide findings and caveats: Reportedly, a later analysis found an Asian-associated ancestry cluster had fewer N-insertions than the roughly 670-donor mean. In a later analysis, CMV-associated beta chains were mostly HLA-associated, it appeared.

The PCR had 60 Vbeta and 13 Jbeta primers. Method: immunoSEQ multiplex PCR; TCRdb's copy keeps in-frame clones and lacks some. This sample has around 260,000 clones, with roughly 80% found just once. This receptor was obtained from a girl aged 2 to 9 in good health and CMV-seronegative. Sequencing used PBMCs. The chain combines TRBV6-5 with TRBJ1-2, with D perhaps TRBD1 (5 bases). This CDR3 reads CASSLSGGLDGYTF. Written as DNA, the CDR3 is TGTGCCAGCAGTTTGAGCGGGGGTTTGGATGGCTACACCTTC.